A single T cell receptor (beta chain) is shown here with its context. Antigen specificity is unknown. This sample was taken from a study of shared clonotypes between healthy human individuals. The CDR3 length is 14 residues. The V gene's germline CDR1 is MDHEN and CDR2 SYDVKM. V was cut by 6 bases and J by 9 bases, with 18 bases left in between. Study-wide points: Clonotypes not shared had lower generation probabilities than those common to all four donors.

Some clones are missing from TCRdb's copy, which holds only in-frame ones; the method was immunoSEQ multiplex PCR. This table has fewer than 2.5 million clones, roughly 93% appearing once. The CD4+ fraction was divided into a CD45RA+ naive subset and a CD45RA-negative memory subset. The chain combines TRBV28 with TRBJ1-5; possibly TRBD1 for D (5 bases). The receptor's source is a man in his late teens or twenties in good health. Some clones in this sample may be carry-over from other donors' samples. The material sequenced was naive CD4+ T cells from PBMCs. Specified subset: CD45RA+ positively selected. The CDR3 here is CASSDQGSFRPQHF. CDR3 DNA sequence: TGTGCCAGCAGCGATCAGGGATCGTTTAGGCCCCAGCATTTT.